The 4 T cell receptor beta chains in this list originate from one sample, sequenced in a study of human T cells and chemical hapten exposure. TCRdb redid the calling of the RACE reads with MiXCR, one entry per CDR3 protein. The sample has around 110,000 distinct CDR3 sequences; roughly 12% are singletons. Stated time point: patch test 1, 2 weeks after DPC sensitization. Sample treatment: therapeutic diphenylcyclopropenone sensitization with weekly scalp DPC. The starting material was whole blood, obtained in connection with sensitization to the hapten diphenylcyclopropenone (DPC). The receptors were gathered from a woman in her forties or fifties with alopecia areata. Some clones in this sample may be carry-over from other donors' samples.

This clonotype was counted ten times or more. The chain couples TRBV20-1 to TRBJ2-4, with 7 bases lining up with TRBD2. The CDR3 contains 13 residues. The V gene end was trimmed by 8 bases and the J gene end by 9 bases; junction bases not matched to a gene: 13. The germline V gene has CDR1 DFQATT and CDR2 SNEGSKA (reference sequence). The CDR3 DNA is TGCAGTCCACGCGGGAGTCGGATCGGCATTCAGTACTTC. Protein sequence: CSPRGSRIGIQYF.

This clonotype came up a few times. The rearrangement joins TRBV7-9 to TRBJ1-6, with D tentatively TRBD1 (6 bases). Trimming pared 5 bases from V and 6 bases from J, leaving 11 bases between. CDR3 length equals 14 residues. Per the germline V gene, CDR1 is SEHNR and CDR2 is FQNEAQ (reference sequence). CDR3: CASSPDSFNSPLHF. The CDR3 DNA is TGTGCCAGCAGCCCGGACAGCTTTAATTCACCCCTCCACTTT.

The chain recombines TRBV6-2 or TRBV6-3 with TRBJ2-3; 10 nucleotides match TRBD2. The CDR3 totals 16 residues. V lost 5 bases and J lost 7; bases outside the gene matches: 12. Looked up from germline, CDR1 is MNHEY and CDR2 is SVGEGT. CDR3 DNA: TGTGCCAGCAGTACGGCCGGAGCGGGGGGGCCGTATACGCAGTATTTT. Encoded protein: CASSTAGAGGPYTQYF.

This clonotype was counted many times. The chain joins TRBV28 to TRBJ2-2; D gene ambiguous. The V and J ends lost 6 bases and 8 bases respectively, with 16 bases between them. The CDR3 runs to 14 residues. CDR1 is MDHEN and CDR2 is SYDVKM in the germline V gene. CDR3 DNA: TGTGCCAGCAGGTTGTGGACCCCTGGGGGGGAGCTGTTTTTT. This translates into CASRLWTPGGELFF.